These T cell receptor beta chains were read from a single sample in a study of T cell responses to AZD1222 COVID-19 vaccine. The method was immunoSEQ multiplex PCR; TCRdb's version includes in-frame clones alone and lacks a portion of them. This repertoire shows some 120,000 clones, 90% found once; its top ten account for around 7.8%. The specimen comprised peripheral blood, sampled on day 0 of AZD1222 vaccination. These receptors were collected from an adult in good health. The CDR3 runs from the conserved cysteine through the conserved F or W. D genes are given only for firm matches. Clone size is not always given. Where it is, it says once, few, many or a class for expanded clones.

TRBJ2-7,once,TRBV5-4,-,TGTGCCAGCAGCTTCACAGGCTACGAGCAGTACTTC,CASSFTGYEQYF
TRBJ2-3,-,TRBV28,-,TGTGCCAGCAGTTTAATCGAACGACGGGCGGGAAGTAGGTATACGCAGTATTTT,CASSLIERRAGSRYTQYF
TRBJ1-2,-,TRBV6-6,-,TGTGCCAGCAGTTACGCCCAAGGGGGTGGATATGGCTACACCTTC,CASSYAQGGGYGYTF
TRBJ2-7,-,TRBV2,TRBD1,TGTGCCAGCAGGGTGACAGGGAACTACGAGCAGTACTTC,CASRVTGNYEQYF
TRBJ1-5,-,TRBV6-6,-,TGTGCCAGCAGCCGCCGGGCGGGCGGAGATCAGCCCCAGCATTTT,CASSRRAGGDQPQHF
TRBJ2-1,-,TRBV7-9,-,TGTGCCAGCAGGCCCTCAGGGGTCGAGCAGTTCTTC,CASRPSGVEQFF
TRBJ2-3,once,TRBV10-2,TRBD2,TGCGCCAGCAGTGGAGCGGGAGTCACAGATACGCAGTATTTT,CASSGAGVTDTQYF
TRBJ2-3,-,TRBV5-1,TRBD2,TGCGCCAGCAGCCCAGCGACTAGCGGGTACACAGATACGCAGTATTTT,CASSPATSGYTDTQYF
TRBJ2-2,once,TRBV6-1,-,TGTGCCAGCAGTGAAGGCATCACCGGGGAGCTGTTTTTT,CASSEGITGELFF
TRBJ1-1,-,TRBV5-1,TRBD1,TGCGCCAGCAGCTACCCAGGGGGCCTGAACACTGAAGCTTTCTTT,CASSYPGGLNTEAFF
TRBJ1-6,-,TRBV28,TRBD1,TGTGCCAGCACAGGGGGAGATTCACCCCTCCACTTT,CASTGGDSPLHF
TRBJ1-3,-,TRBV6-5,-,TGTGCCAGCAGTTACTCGAGTAGGGACACCATATATTTT,CASSYSSRDTIYF
TRBJ2-7,once,TRBV11-2,-,TGTGCCAGCAGCTTAGATCTATCACAGGCCTACGAGCAGTACTTC,CASSLDLSQAYEQYF
TRBJ2-1,-,TRBV2,-,TGTGCCAGCAAAGGTCGAGCGGGCGTCTCAAATGAGCAGTTCTTC,CASKGRAGVSNEQFF
TRBJ2-3,-,TRBV28,TRBD2,TGTGCCAGCAGTCCTCCGGGACTAGCGACAGATACGCAGTATTTT,CASSPPGLATDTQYF
TRBJ2-7,-,TRBV28,-,TGTGCCAGCAGTTTAGGGCACGAATTCTACGAGCAGTACTTC,CASSLGHEFYEQYF
TRBJ1-5,-,TRBV5-6,-,TGTGCCAGCAGCTTGGGGTCGGATCAGCCCCAGCATTTT,CASSLGSDQPQHF
TRBJ1-4,-,TRBV27,TRBD1,TGTGCCAGCAGTCCCACCCCACAGGGGTCGACTGAAAAACTGTTTTTT,CASSPTPQGSTEKLFF
TRBJ1-6,-,TRBV2,TRBD1,TGTGCCAGCAGAGGGACAGGGGATTCACCCCTCCACTTT,CASRGTGDSPLHF
TRBJ2-1,once,TRBV5-4,TRBD2,TGTGCCAGCAGCCCGGGACTAGCGGGAGCTTCATACTCCTACAATGAGCAGTTCTTC,CASSPGLAGASYSYNEQFF
TRBJ1-2,-,TRBV25-1,-,TGTGCCAGCAGTGAATCCACACCGGGGGCGGGTGGCTACACCTTC,CASSESTPGAGGYTF
TRBJ1-5,-,TRBV7-8,-,TGTGCCAGCAGCTTATCGGACAGCTTGCATCAGCCCCAGCATTTT,CASSLSDSLHQPQHF
TRBJ2-4,once,TRBV28,TRBD1,TGTGCCAGCGGGGGTCCCGGGACAGCTAAAAACATTCAGTACTTC,CASGGPGTAKNIQYF
TRBJ1-2,-,TRBV7-8,-,TGTGCCAGCAGCCCCAGGAGGGCAGACTACACCTTC,CASSPRRADYTF
TRBJ1-5,-,TRBV23-1,-,TGCGCCAGCAGTCACCACCAGGGAAGCCATCAGCCCCAGCATTTT,CASSHHQGSHQPQHF
TRBJ1-5,-,TRBV28,-,TGTGCCAGCAGTCCCGCCAAAGGGAGGACTCAGCCCCAGCATTTT,CASSPAKGRTQPQHF
TRBJ2-7,-,TRBV9,TRBD2,TGTGCCAGCAGCGTAGCTCCTAGCGGCAAGACCTACGAGCAGTACTTC,CASSVAPSGKTYEQYF
TRBJ2-3,once,TRBV11-2,-,TGTGCCAGCAGCTTAGAGAGGGATACGCAGTATTTT,CASSLERDTQYF
TRBJ2-1,-,TRBV19,TRBD1,TGTGCCAGTACCTCAAGGGTTGGACAGGGGGAGAATGAGCAGTTCTTC,CASTSRVGQGENEQFF
TRBJ1-1,-,TRBV5-5,-,TGTGCCAGCCTTTCTCGGGCAATGAACACTGAAGCTTTCTTT,CASLSRAMNTEAFF
TRBJ2-7,medium-sized,TRBV4-1,-,TGCGCCAGCAGCCCCGAATCGGCGGTTTCCTACGAGCAGTACTTC,CASSPESAVSYEQYF
TRBJ2-7,-,TRBV18,TRBD1,TGTGCCAGCTCTAACCAAGGGGGCACTCCGTACGAGCAGTACTTC,CASSNQGGTPYEQYF